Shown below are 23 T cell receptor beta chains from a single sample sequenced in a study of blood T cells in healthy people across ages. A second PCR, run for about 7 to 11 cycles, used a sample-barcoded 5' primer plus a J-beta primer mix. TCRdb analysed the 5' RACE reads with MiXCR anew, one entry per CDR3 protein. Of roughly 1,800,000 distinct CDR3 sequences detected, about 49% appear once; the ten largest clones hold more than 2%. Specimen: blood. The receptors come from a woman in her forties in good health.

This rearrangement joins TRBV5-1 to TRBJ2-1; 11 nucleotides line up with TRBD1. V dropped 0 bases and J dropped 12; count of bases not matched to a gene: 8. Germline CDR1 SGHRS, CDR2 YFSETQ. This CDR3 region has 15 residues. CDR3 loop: CASSLAGDRGRRQFF. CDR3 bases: TGCGCCAGCAGCTTGGCAGGGGACAGGGGGAGACGGCAGTTCTTC.

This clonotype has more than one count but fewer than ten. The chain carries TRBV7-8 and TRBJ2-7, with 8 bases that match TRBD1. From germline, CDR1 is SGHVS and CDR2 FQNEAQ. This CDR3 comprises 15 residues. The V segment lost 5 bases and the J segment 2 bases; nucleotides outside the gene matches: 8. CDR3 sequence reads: CASSVGTGSTYEQYF. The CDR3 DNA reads TGTGCCAGCAGCGTCGGGACAGGCTCCACCTACGAGCAGTACTTC.

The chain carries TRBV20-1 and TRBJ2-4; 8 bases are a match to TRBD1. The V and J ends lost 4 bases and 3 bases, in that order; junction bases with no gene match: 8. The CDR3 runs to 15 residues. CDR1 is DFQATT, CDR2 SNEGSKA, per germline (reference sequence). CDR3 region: CSAIPEQGDKNIQYF. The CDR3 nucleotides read TGCAGTGCTATTCCGGAACAGGGGGACAAAAACATTCAGTACTTC.

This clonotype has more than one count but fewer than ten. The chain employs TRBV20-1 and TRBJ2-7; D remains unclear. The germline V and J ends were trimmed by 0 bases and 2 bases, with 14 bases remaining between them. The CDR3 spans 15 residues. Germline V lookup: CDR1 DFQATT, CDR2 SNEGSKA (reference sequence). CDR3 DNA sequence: TGCAGTGCTAGAGATCTTGTCCGGGCTACCTACGAGCAGTACTTC. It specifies CSARDLVRATYEQYF.

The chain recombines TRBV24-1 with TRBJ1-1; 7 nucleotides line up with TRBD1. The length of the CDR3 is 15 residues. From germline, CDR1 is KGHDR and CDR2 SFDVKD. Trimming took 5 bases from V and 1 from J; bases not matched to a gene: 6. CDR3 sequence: CATSAAGGANTEAFF. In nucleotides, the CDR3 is TGTGCCACCAGTGCCGCAGGGGGGGCGAACACTGAAGCTTTCTTT.

CDR3 region: CASSGRGGHSYEQYF. In DNA, the CDR3 is TGTGCCAGCAGCGGCCGCGGGGGACACTCCTACGAGCAGTACTTC. The chain links TRBV9 to TRBJ2-7, with TRBD2 as a possible D gene (7 bases). Germline CDR1 SGDLS, CDR2 YYNGEE. Trimming left V 3 bases short and J 0 bases short, with 13 bases between. The CDR3 has 15 amino acids. Variable domain in full (rest from reference TRBV9 and TRBJ2-7): DSGVTQTPKHLITATGQRVTLRCSPRSGDLSVYWYQQSLDQGLQFLIQYYNGEERAKGNILERFSAQQFPDLHSELNLSSLELGDSALYFCASSGRGGHSYEQYFGPGTRLTVT.

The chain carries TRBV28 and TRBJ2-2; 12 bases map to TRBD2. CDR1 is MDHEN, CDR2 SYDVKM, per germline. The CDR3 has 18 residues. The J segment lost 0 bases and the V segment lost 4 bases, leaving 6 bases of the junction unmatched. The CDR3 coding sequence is TGTGCCAGCAGTTCCTTGACTAGCGGGGGATCGAACACCGGGGAGCTGTTTTTT. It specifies CASSSLTSGGSNTGELFF.

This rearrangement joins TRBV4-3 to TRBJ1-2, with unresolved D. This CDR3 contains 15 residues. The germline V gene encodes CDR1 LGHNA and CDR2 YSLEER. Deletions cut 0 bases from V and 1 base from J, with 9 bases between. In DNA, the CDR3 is TGCGCCAGCAGCCAAGAAGTGGGGATTAACTATGGCTACACCTTC. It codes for CASSQEVGINYGYTF.

In nucleotides, the CDR3 is TGTGCCAGCAGCTTAACTGAGGGGATTGGTGACAATGAGCAGTTCTTC. The encoded protein is CASSLTEGIGDNEQFF. V gene TRBV7-3 combines with J gene TRBJ2-1; D is perhaps TRBD1 or TRBD2 (5 bases each). V dropped 0 bases and J dropped 5 bases, with 14 bases sitting between them. Germline CDR1 SGHTA, CDR2 FQGTGA. CDR3 length: 16 residues. The variable domain in full, completed from reference TRBV7-3 and TRBJ2-1, reads GAGVSQTPSNKVTEKGKYVELRCDPISGHTALYWYRQSLGQGPEFLIYFQGTGAADDSGLPNDRFFAVRPEGSVSTLKIQRTERGDSAVYLCASSLTEGIGDNEQFFGPGTRLTVL.

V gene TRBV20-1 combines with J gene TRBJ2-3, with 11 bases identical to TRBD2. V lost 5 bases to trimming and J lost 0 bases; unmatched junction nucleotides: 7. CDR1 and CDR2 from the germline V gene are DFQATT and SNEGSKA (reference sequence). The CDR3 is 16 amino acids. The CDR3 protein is CSAGGSSGGSTDTQYF. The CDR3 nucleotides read TGCAGTGCTGGAGGTTCTAGCGGGGGGAGCACAGATACGCAGTATTTT.

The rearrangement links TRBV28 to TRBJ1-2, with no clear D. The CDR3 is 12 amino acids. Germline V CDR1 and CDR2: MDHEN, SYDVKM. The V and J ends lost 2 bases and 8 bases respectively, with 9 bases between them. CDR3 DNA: TGTGCCAGCAGTTTACGAGCTCGAGGCTACACCTTC. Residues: CASSLRARGYTF.

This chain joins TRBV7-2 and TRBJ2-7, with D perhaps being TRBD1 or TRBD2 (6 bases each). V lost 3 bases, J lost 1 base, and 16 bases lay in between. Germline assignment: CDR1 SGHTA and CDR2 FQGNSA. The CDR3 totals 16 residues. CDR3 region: CASSFTGTRGSYEQYF. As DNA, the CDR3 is TGTGCCAGCAGCTTCACAGGGACTCGGGGGTCCTACGAGCAGTACTTC.

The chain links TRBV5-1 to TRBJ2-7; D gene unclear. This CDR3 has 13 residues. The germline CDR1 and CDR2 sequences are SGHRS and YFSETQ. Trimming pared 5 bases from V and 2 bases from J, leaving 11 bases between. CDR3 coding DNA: TGCGCCAGCAGACTAACGGCCACCTACGAGCAGTACTTC. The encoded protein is CASRLTATYEQYF.

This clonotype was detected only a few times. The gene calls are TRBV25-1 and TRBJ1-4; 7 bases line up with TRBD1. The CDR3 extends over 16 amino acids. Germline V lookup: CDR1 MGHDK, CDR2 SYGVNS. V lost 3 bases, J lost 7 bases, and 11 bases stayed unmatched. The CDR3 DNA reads TGTGCCAGCAGTGATTCTCAGGGGGGAATTAGTGAAAAACTGTTTTTT. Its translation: CASSDSQGGISEKLFF.

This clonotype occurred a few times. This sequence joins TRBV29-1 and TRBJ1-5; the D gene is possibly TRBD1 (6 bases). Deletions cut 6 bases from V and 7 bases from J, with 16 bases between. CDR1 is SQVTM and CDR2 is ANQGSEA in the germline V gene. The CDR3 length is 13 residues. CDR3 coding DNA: TGCAGCGTCGCGGCTGGGGGCGAACAGCCCCAGCATTTT. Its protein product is CSVAAGGEQPQHF.

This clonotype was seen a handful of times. This CDR3 is CASSYFPGTGSNSPLHF. CDR3 DNA: TGTGCCAGCAGTTACTTTCCCGGGACAGGGAGCAATTCACCCCTCCACTTT. The gene calls are TRBV6-5 and TRBJ1-6; TRBD1 aligns across 9 bases. The germline V gene has CDR1 MNHEY and CDR2 SVGAGI. This CDR3 is built from 17 residues. V lost 1 base, J lost 7 bases, and 8 bases stayed unmatched.

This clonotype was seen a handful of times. The CDR3 region has the DNA TGTGCCACCAGTCCCTCCGGGGTTGCGCAGTATTTT. It yields the protein CATSPSGVAQYF. J is TRBJ2-3 and V is TRBV24-1, with a weak D call TRBD2 (5 bases). CDR3 length equals 12 residues. Germline loops: CDR1 KGHDR, CDR2 SFDVKD. Deletions cut 6 bases from V and 10 bases from J, with 13 bases between.

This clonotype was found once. CDR3 region: CATSDLGSGRTDTQYF. CDR3 DNA sequence: TGTGCCACCAGTGATTTAGGATCCGGGAGGACAGATACGCAGTATTTT. The V gene is TRBV24-1, the J gene TRBJ2-3, with 7 bases fitting TRBD2. The CDR3 extends over 16 amino acids. Germline assignment: CDR1 KGHDR and CDR2 SFDVKD. V shed 1 base, J shed 3 bases, and the junction held 6 bases outside the gene matches.

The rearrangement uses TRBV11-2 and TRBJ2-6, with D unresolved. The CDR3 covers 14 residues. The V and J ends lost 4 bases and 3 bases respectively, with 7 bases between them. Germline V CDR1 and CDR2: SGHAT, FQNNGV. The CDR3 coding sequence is TGTGCCAGCAGCTCCCAGATTGGGGCCAACGTCCTGACTTTC. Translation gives CASSSQIGANVLTF.

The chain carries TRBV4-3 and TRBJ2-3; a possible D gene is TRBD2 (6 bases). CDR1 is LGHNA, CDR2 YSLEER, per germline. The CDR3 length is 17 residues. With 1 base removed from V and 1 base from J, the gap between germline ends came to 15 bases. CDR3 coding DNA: TGCGCCAGCAGCCAAGTTAACCGGGGGTCCCGCACAGATACGCAGTATTTT. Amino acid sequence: CASSQVNRGSRTDTQYF.

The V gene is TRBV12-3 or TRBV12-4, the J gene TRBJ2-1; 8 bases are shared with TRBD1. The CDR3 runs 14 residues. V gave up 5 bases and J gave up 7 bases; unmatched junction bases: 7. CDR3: CASSIGQGRNEQFF. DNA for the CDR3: TGTGCCAGCAGTATAGGACAGGGACGGAATGAGCAGTTCTTC.

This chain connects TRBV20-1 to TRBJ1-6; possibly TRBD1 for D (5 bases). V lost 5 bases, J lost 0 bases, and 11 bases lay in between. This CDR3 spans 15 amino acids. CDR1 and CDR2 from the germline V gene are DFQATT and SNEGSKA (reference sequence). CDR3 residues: CSAFGGSSYNSPLHF. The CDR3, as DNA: TGCAGTGCTTTCGGGGGAAGCTCCTATAATTCACCCCTCCACTTT.

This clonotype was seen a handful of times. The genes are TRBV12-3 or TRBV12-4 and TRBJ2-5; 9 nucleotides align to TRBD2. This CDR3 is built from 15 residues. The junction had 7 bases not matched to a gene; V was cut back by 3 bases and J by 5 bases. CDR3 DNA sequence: TGTGCCAGCAGTTTCGAGCGGGGGGTGGATGAGACCCAGTACTTC. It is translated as CASSFERGVDETQYF.